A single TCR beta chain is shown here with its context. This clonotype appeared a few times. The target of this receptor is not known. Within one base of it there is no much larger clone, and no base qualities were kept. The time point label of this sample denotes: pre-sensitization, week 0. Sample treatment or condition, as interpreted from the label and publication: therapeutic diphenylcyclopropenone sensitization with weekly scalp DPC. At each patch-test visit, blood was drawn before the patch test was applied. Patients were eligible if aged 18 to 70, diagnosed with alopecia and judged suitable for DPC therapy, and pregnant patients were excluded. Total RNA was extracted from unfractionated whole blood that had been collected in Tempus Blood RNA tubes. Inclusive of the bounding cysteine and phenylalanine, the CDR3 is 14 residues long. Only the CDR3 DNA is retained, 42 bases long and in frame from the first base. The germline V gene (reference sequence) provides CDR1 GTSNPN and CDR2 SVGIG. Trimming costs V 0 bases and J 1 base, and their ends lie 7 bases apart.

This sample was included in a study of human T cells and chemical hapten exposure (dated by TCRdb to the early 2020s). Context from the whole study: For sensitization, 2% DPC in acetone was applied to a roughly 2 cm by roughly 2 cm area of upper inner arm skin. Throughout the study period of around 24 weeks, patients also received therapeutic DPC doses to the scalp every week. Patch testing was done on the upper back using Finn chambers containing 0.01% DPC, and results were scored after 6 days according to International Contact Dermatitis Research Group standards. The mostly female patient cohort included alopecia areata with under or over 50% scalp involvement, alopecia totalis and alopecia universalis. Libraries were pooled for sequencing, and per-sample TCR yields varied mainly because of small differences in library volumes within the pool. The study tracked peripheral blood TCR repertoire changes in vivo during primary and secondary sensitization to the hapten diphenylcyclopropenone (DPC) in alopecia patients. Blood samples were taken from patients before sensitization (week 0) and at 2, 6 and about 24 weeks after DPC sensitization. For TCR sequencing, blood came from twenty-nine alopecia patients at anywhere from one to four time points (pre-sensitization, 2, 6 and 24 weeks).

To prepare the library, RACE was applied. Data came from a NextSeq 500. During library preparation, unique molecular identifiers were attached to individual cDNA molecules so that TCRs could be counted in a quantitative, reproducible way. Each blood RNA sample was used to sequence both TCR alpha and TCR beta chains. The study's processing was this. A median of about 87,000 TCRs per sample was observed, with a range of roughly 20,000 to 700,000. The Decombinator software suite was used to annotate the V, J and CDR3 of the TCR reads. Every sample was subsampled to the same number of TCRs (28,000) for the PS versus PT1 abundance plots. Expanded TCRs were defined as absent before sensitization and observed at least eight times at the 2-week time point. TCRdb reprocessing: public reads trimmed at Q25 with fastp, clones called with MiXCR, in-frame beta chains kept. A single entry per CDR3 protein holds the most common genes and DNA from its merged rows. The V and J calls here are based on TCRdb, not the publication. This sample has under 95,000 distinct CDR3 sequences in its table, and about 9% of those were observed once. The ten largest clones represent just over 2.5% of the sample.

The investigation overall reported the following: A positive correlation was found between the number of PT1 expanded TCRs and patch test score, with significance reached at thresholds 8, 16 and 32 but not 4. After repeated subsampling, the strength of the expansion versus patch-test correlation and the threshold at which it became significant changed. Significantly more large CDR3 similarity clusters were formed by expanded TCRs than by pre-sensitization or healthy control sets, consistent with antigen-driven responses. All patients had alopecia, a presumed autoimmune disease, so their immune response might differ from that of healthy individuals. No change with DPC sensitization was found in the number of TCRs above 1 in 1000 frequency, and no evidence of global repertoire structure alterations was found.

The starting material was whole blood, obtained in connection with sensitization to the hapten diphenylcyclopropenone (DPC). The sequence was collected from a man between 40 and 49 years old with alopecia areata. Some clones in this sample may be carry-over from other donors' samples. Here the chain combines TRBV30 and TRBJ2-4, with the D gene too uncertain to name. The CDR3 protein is CAWSVGSAKNIQYF. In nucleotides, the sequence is TGTGCCTGGAGTGTAGGGTCCGCCAAAAACATTCAGTACTTC.